Sequencing of this T cell receptor (beta chain) was carried out in a study of T cells in Graves' hyperthyroidism and ophthalmopathy. The wider study: The authors collected peripheral blood at initial diagnosis, before any treatment.

Fresh peripheral blood, roughly 10 ml, was the source of the PBMCs. Study-wide findings and caveats: Ophthalmopathy was predicted by the model a median of 6.5 months ahead of onset.

The source material, RNA transcripts, was used to amplify TCR beta CDR3 regions. TCR CDR3 regions were first amplified by RT-PCR with HTBI primers. One entry per CDR3 protein, called by TCRdb with MiXCR from the multiplex PCR reads. The sample carries 500,000 or so distinct CDR3 sequences, over 15% recorded once. This clonotype came up many times. The antigen is not known. Germline V gene lookup returns CDR1 SGHAT and CDR2 FQNNGV. The CDR3 contains 17 residues. Trimming took 4 bases from V and 0 from J, leaving 16 bases between them. This TCR derives from a woman aged 18-35 years with Graves' ophthalmopathy. Sequencing was done on a sample of blood. This chain links TRBV11-2 with TRBJ2-1; D possibly uses TRBD1 or TRBD2 (6 bases each). The CDR3 DNA reads TGTGCCAGCAGCTGGACCGGGGGCCGTAGCTCCTACAATGAGCAGTTCTTC. Its translation is CASSWTGGRSSYNEQFF.